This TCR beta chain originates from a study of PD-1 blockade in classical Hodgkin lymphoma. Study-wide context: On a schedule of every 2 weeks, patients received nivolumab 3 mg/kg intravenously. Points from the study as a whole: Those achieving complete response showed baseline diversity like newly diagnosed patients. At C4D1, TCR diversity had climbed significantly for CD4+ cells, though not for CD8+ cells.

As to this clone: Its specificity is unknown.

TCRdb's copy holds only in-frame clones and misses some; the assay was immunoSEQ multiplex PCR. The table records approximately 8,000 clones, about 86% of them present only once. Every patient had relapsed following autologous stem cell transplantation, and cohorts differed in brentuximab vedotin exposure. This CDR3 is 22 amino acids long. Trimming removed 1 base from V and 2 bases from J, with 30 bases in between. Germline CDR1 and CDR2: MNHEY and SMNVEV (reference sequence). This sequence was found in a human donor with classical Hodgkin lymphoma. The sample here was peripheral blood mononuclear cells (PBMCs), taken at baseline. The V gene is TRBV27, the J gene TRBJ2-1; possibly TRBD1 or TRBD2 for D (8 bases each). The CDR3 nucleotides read TGTGCCAGCAGTTTATTAATCCAGGGGGCTCAAGCGGGAGACTTACCCTACAATGAGCAGTTCTTC. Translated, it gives CASSLLIQGAQAGDLPYNEQFF.